Following are 14 T cell receptor beta chains from one sample sequenced in a study of CD8 T cells in ankylosing spondylitis. Using its own MiXCR run on the 5' RACE reads, TCRdb lists one record per CDR3 protein. The sample lists about 220,000 distinct CDR3 sequences, roughly a tenth occurring once. The sample consisted of blood, either unsorted or a sorted T cell fraction (not recorded which). These receptors originate from a male donor with ankylosing spondylitis or in good health (not recorded which).

This sequence joins TRBV27 and TRBJ1-5; D is undetermined. This CDR3 has 14 residues. Germline CDR1 MNHEY, CDR2 SMNVEV (reference sequence). The ends were cut back, 6 bases at V and 6 bases at J, with 15 bases in the middle. CDR3 in amino acids: CASSPTEGRQPQHF. The CDR3 DNA reads as TGTGCCAGCAGCCCCACAGAGGGCCGTCAGCCCCAGCATTTT.

This clonotype was recorded many times. The chain employs TRBV29-1 and TRBJ2-2; D might be TRBD2 (5 bases). V dropped 6 bases and J dropped 1 base, with 6 bases sitting between them. Germline V gene sequence: CDR1 SQVTM, CDR2 ANQGSEA. This CDR3 spans 12 amino acids. The CDR3 DNA sequence: TGCAGCGTCGGGGAGAACACCGGGGAGCTGTTTTTT. As protein: CSVGENTGELFF.

In its sample, this clonotype was seen many times. The V call is TRBV4-1, the J call TRBJ1-4; a possible D gene is TRBD1 (5 bases). This CDR3 contains 16 residues. In germline, CDR1 is MGHRA, CDR2 YSYEKL. V gave up 1 base and J gave up 2 bases, with 11 bases separating them. The CDR3 bases are TGCGCCAGCAGCCAAGGAGAGGGACCGACTAATGAAAAACTGTTTTTT. Translating gives CASSQGEGPTNEKLFF.

This clonotype was counted ten times or more. The rearrangement links TRBV5-4 to TRBJ2-3, with a weak D call TRBD1 (5 bases). Germline V gives CDR1 SGHNT, CDR2 YYREEE (reference sequence). V was clipped by 2 bases and J by 1 base, with 11 bases between them. This CDR3 is built from 15 residues. CDR3 sequence (DNA): TGTGCCAGCAGCTTTCCTCAAGGGGGCACAGATACGCAGTATTTT. It translates to CASSFPQGGTDTQYF.

J is TRBJ2-6 and V is TRBV20-1; the match to TRBD2 covers 11 bases. Germline CDR1 DFQATT, CDR2 SNEGSKA (reference sequence). V trimming: 5 bases; J trimming: 4 bases; junction bases outside the gene matches: 10. The CDR3 has 17 amino acids. The chain's CDR3 is CSAGLAGSPGGANVLTF. CDR3 bases: TGCAGTGCTGGACTAGCGGGTTCCCCGGGGGGGGCCAACGTCCTGACTTTC.

Only a few counts were recorded for this clonotype. The rearrangement links TRBV5-1 to TRBJ2-5; 12 nucleotides agree with TRBD2. CDR1 is SGHRS, CDR2 YFSETQ, per germline. The CDR3 has 18 residues. V shed 2 bases, J shed 3 bases, and the junction held 11 bases outside the gene matches. CDR3 nucleotide sequence: TGCGCCAGCAGCTTCCTGCTAGCGGGGGGGCCGGGGGAAGAGACCCAGTACTTC. This codes for CASSFLLAGGPGEETQYF.

This clonotype was recorded at least ten times. This sequence joins TRBV15 and TRBJ2-1; D may correspond to TRBD1 or TRBD2 (6 bases each). The germline V gene has CDR1 LNHNV and CDR2 YYDKDF (reference sequence). Trimming stripped 3 bases from V and 6 bases from J, with 15 bases between. The CDR3 covers 15 residues. CDR3 sequence: CATSSQRGVGNEQFF. The CDR3 coding sequence is TGTGCCACCAGCAGTCAGAGGGGGGTCGGCAATGAGCAGTTCTTC.

This clonotype was counted a few times. The chain joins TRBV7-9 to TRBJ2-7; D perhaps matches TRBD1 (6 bases). Trimming shortened V by 6 bases and J by 2 bases, and 11 bases separated the two germline ends. Germline V gives CDR1 SEHNR, CDR2 FQNEAQ (reference sequence). CDR3 size: 13 residues. The CDR3 spells CASRGDNPYEQYF. In nucleotides, the CDR3 is TGTGCCAGCAGGGGGGACAACCCCTACGAGCAGTACTTC.

This rearrangement joins TRBV20-1 to TRBJ2-5; TRBD2 matches at 7 bases. This CDR3 contains 15 residues. The V segment lost 4 bases and the J segment 2 bases; nucleotides outside the gene matches: 10. Per germline, CDR1 DFQATT and CDR2 SNEGSKA (reference sequence). The CDR3 DNA follows: TGCAGTGCTAACAACCTACGGGGGGTACAAGAGACCCAGTACTTC. As protein: CSANNLRGVQETQYF.

The chain employs TRBV10-3 and TRBJ2-3; D is possibly TRBD2 (6 bases). Germline V gives CDR1 ENHRY, CDR2 SYGVKD. V lost 2 bases, J lost 5 bases, and 14 bases lay in between. The CDR3 is 15 amino acids. The CDR3: CAISEPGTSIDTQYF. In nucleotides, the CDR3 is TGTGCCATCAGTGAGCCTGGGACTTCAATAGATACGCAGTATTTT.

This clonotype was observed at least ten times. The gene calls are TRBV20-1 and TRBJ2-1, with D perhaps matching TRBD1 or TRBD2 (5 bases each). CDR1 and CDR2 (germline): DFQATT, SNEGSKA (reference sequence). Trimming took off 3 bases at V and 2 bases at J, with 20 bases between the two ends. This CDR3 has 17 residues. The CDR3 sequence is CSASSTGTQVPYNEQFF. The CDR3 nucleotides read TGCAGTGCTAGTTCTACCGGGACCCAGGTCCCCTACAATGAGCAGTTCTTC.

This clonotype was seen a few times. A read error may account for a junction end that differs from germline. The chain has TRBV7-7 and TRBJ2-5; D unclear. CDR1 and CDR2 from the germline V gene are SSHAT and FNYEAQ (reference sequence). The CDR3 has 14 residues. The CDR3 sequence: CASSIGQHQETQYF. The CDR3 coding sequence is TGTGCTAGCAGTATCGGGCAGCATCAAGAGACCCAGTACTTC. Looking up the rest from reference TRBV7-7 and TRBJ2-5 gives the full variable domain: GAGVSQSPRYKVTKRGQDVTLRCDPISSHATLYWYQQALGQGPEFLTYFNYEAQPDKSGLPSDRFSAERPEGSISTLTIQRTEQRDSAMYRCASSIGQHQETQYFGPGTRLLVL.

This clonotype came up a few times. The DNA of the CDR3 is TGCAGTGCTAGAGGGGACGTGGACAGGGGGGTTGTAGGAGGCTACACCTTC. Its protein product is CSARGDVDRGVVGGYTF. V usage is TRBV20-1 and J usage is TRBJ1-2, with 10 bases identical to TRBD1. Trimming cost V 1 base and J 8 bases; bases outside gene matches: 16. The CDR3 has 17 amino acids. Germline V gene sequence: CDR1 DFQATT, CDR2 SNEGSKA (reference sequence).

The V and J genes are TRBV20-1 and TRBJ2-4; D is ambiguous. V dropped 3 bases and J dropped 0 bases, with 6 bases sitting between them. The CDR3 sequence is 13 residues long. CDR1 and CDR2 (germline): DFQATT, SNEGSKA (reference sequence). DNA of the CDR3: TGCAGTGCTAGGAGAGTAGCCAAAAACATTCAGTACTTC. Protein sequence: CSARRVAKNIQYF.